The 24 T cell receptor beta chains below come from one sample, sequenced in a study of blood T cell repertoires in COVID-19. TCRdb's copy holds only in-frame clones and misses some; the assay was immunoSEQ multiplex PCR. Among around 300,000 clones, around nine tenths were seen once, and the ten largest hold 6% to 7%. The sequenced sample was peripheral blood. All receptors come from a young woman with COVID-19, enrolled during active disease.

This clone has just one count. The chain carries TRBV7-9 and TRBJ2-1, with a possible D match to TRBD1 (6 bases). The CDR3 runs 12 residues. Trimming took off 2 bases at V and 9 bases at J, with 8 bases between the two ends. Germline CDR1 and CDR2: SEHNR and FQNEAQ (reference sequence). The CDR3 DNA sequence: TGTGCCAGCAGCTTAAAAGGGGGTGAGCAGTTCTTC. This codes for CASSLKGGEQFF. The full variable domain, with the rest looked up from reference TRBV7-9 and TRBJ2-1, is DTGVSQNPRHKITKRGQNVTFRCDPISEHNRLYWYRQTLGQGPEFLTYFQNEAQLEKSRLLSDRFSAERPKGSFSTLEIQRTEQGDSAMYLCASSLKGGEQFFGPGTRLTVL.

CDR3 residues: CASSLLVGSGEKLFF. CDR3 sequence (DNA): TGTGCCAGCAGTTTACTAGTAGGGAGCGGAGAAAAACTGTTTTTT. This chain joins TRBV27 and TRBJ1-4, with D unresolved. The germline CDR1 and CDR2 sequences are MNHEY and SMNVEV (reference sequence). The CDR3 is 15 amino acids. Trimming pared 2 bases from V and 8 bases from J, leaving 15 bases between.

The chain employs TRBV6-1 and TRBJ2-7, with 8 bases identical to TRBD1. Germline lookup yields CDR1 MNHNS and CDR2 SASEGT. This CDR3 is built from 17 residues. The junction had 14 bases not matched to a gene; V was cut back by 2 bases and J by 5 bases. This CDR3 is CASSETSGGRGQDEQYF. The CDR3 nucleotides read TGTGCCAGCAGTGAAACCTCCGGCGGCAGGGGGCAAGACGAGCAGTACTTC.

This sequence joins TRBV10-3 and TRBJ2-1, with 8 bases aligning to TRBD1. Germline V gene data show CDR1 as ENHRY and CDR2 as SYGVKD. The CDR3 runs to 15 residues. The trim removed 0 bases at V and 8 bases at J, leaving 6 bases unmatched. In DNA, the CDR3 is TGTGCCATCAGTGAGTCCAGAACAGGGGGTGATGAGCAGTTCTTC. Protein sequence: CAISESRTGGDEQFF.

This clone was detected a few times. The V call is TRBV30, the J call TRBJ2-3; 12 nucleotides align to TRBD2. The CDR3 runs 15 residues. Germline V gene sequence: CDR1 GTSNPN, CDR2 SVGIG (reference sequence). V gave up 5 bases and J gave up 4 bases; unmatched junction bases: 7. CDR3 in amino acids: CAWGGTSGYSDTQYF. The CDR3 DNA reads TGTGCCTGGGGAGGGACTAGCGGGTACTCAGATACGCAGTATTTT.

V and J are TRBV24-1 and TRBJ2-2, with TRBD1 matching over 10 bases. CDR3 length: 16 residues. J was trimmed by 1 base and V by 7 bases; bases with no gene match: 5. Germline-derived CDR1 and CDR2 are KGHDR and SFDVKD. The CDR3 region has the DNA TGTGCCACCAGCGGGACAGGGGTAGAGAACACCGGGGAGCTGTTTTTT. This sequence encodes CATSGTGVENTGELFF.

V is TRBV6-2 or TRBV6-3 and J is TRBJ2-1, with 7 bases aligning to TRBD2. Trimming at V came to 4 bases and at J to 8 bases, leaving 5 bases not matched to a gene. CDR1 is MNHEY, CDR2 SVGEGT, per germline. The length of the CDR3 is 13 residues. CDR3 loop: CASSLGLSYEQFF. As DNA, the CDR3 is TGTGCCAGCAGTTTGGGACTATCATATGAGCAGTTCTTC.

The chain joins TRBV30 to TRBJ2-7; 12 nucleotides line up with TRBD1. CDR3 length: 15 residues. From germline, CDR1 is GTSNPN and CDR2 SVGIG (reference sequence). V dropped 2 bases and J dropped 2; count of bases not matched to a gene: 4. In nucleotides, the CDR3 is TGTGCCTGGAGTCAGGGACAGGGGGCCACCTACGAGCAGTACTTC. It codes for CAWSQGQGATYEQYF. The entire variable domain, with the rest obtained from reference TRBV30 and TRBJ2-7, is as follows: SQTIHQWPATLVQPVGSPLSLECTVEGTSNPNLYWYRQAAGRGLQLLFYSVGIGQISSEVPQNLSASRPQDRQFILSSKKLLLSDSGFYLCAWSQGQGATYEQYFGPGTRLTVT.

CDR3 in amino acids: CASSDTGQTNTEAFF. The CDR3 region has the DNA TGTGCCAGCAGTGATACGGGACAGACCAACACTGAAGCTTTCTTT. V gene TRBV2 combines with J gene TRBJ1-1, with 7 bases matching TRBD1. V lost 3 bases to trimming and J lost 2 bases; unmatched junction nucleotides: 6. The CDR3 totals 15 residues. Germline CDR1 and CDR2: SNHLY and FYNNEI.

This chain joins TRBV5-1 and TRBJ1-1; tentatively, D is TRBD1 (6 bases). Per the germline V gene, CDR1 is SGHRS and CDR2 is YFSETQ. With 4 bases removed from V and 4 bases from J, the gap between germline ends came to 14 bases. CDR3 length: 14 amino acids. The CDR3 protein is CASSRGQSSTEAFF. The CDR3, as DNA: TGCGCCAGCAGCCGAGGACAGTCGAGCACTGAAGCTTTCTTT.

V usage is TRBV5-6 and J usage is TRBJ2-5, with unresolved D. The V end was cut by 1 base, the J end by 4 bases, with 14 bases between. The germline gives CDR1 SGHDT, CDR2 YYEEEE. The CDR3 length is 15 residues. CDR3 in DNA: TGTGCCAGCAGCTTGATGGGCCAGGTGGGAGAGACCCAGTACTTC. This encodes CASSLMGQVGETQYF.

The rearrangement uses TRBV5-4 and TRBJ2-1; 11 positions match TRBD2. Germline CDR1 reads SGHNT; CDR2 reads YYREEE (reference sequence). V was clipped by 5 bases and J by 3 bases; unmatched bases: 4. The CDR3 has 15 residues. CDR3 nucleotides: TGTGCCAGCAGAGTAGCGGGAGGGAACTACAATGAGCAGTTCTTC. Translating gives CASRVAGGNYNEQFF.

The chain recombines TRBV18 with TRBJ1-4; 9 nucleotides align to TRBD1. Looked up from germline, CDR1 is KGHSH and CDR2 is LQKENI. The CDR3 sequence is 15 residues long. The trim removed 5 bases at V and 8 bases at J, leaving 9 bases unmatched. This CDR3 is CASSIFGTGNEKLFF. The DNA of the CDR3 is TGTGCCAGCTCAATATTTGGGACAGGGAACGAAAAACTGTTTTTT.

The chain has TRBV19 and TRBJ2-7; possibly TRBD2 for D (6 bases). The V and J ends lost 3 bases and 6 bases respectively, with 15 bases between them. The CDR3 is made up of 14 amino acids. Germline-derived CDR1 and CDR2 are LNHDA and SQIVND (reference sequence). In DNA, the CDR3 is TGTGCCAGTAGTATCTCAGCGGCGGGGAGCGAGCAGTACTTC. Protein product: CASSISAAGSEQYF.

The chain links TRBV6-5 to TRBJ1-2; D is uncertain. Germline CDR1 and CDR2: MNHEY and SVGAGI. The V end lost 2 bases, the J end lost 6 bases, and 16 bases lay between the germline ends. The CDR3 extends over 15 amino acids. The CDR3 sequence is CASSYRGNVEDGYTF. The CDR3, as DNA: TGTGCCAGCAGTTACAGAGGGAATGTCGAGGATGGCTACACCTTC.

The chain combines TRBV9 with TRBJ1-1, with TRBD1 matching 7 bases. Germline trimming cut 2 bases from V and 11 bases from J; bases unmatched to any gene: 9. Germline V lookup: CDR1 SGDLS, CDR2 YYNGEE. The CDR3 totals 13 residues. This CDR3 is CASSVQQGDRAFF. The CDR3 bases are TGTGCCAGCAGCGTCCAGCAGGGGGATCGGGCTTTCTTT.

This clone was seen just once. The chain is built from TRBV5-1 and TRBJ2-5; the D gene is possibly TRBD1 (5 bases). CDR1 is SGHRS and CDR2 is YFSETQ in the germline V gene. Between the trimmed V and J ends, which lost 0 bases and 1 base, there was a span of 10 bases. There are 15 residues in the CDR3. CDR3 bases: TGCGCCAGCAGCTTGGTAGGGGCGCTCCAAGAGACCCAGTACTTC. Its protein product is CASSLVGALQETQYF. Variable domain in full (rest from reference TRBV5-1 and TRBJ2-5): KAGVTQTPRYLIKTRGQQVTLSCSPISGHRSVSWYQQTPGQGLQFLFEYFSETQRNKGNFPGRFSGRQFSNSRSEMNVSTLELGDSALYLCASSLVGALQETQYFGPGTRLLVL.

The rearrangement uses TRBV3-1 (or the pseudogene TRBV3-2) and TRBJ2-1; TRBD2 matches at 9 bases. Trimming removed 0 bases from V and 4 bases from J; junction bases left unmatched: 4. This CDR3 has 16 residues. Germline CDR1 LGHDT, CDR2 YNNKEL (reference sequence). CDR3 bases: TGTGCCAGCAGCCAAGACTCTAGCGGGGCTTACAATGAGCAGTTCTTC. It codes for CASSQDSSGAYNEQFF.

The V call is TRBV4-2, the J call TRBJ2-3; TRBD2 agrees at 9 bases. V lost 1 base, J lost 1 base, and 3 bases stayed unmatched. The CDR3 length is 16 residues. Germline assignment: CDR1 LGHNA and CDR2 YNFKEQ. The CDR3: CASSQVASGGTDTQYF. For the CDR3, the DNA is TGTGCCAGCAGCCAAGTGGCTAGCGGGGGCACAGATACGCAGTATTTT.

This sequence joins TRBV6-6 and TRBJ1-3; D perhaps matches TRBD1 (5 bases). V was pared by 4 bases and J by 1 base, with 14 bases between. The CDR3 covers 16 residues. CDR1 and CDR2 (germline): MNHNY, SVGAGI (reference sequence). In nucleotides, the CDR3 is TGTGCCAGCAGTTCCCCAGAGGGGAGGTCTGGAAACACCATATATTTT. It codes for CASSSPEGRSGNTIYF.

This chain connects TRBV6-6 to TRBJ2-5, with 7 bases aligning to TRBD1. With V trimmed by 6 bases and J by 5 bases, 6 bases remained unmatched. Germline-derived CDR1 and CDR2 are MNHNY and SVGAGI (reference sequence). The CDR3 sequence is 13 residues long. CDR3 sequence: CASRKGGDETQYF. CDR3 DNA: TGTGCCAGCAGAAAAGGGGGCGACGAGACCCAGTACTTC.

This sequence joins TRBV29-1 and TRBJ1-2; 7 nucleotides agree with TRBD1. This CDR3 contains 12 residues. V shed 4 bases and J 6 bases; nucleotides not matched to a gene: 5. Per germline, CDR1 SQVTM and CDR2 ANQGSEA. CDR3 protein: CSVGGQLDGYTF. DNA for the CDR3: TGCAGCGTTGGGGGACAGTTAGATGGCTACACCTTC. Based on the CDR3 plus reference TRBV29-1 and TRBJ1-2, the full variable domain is SAVISQKPSRDICQRGTSLTIQCQVDSQVTMMFWYRQQPGQSLTLIATANQGSEATYESGFVIDKFPISRPNLTFSTLTVSNMSPEDSSIYLCSVGGQLDGYTFGSGTRLTVV.

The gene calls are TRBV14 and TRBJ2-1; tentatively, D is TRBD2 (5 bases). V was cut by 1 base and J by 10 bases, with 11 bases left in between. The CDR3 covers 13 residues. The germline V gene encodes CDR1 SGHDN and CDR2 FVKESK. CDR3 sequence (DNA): TGTGCCAGCAGCCAAGTAAGAGGGAACGAGCAGTTCTTC. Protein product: CASSQVRGNEQFF. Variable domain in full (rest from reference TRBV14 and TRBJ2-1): EAGVTQFPSHSVIEKGQTVTLRCDPISGHDNLYWYRRVMGKEIKFLLHFVKESKQDESGMPNNRFLAERTGGTYSTLKVQPAELEDSGVYFCASSQVRGNEQFFGPGTRLTVL.

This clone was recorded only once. The CDR3 nucleotides are TGTGCCAGCAGCTCATTGGGGGACAGGGGCGGATTATTCTATGGCTACACCTTC. Its translation: CASSSLGDRGGLFYGYTF. V usage is TRBV3-1 (or the pseudogene TRBV3-2) and J usage is TRBJ1-2, with 10 nucleotides matching TRBD1. Germline V gene data show CDR1 as LGHDT and CDR2 as YNNKEL (reference sequence). V shed 5 bases, J shed 4 bases, and the junction held 16 bases outside the gene matches. The CDR3 loop spans 18 amino acids.